This TCR beta chain appears in the sequencing data of a study of vaccination and CD4 T cells after COVID-19. The CDR3 extends over 17 amino acids. Trimming took 6 bases from V and 2 from J; bases not matched to a gene: 12. Germline CDR1 SGHTA, CDR2 FQGNSA. Concerning this clonotype itself: As yet, its antigen is unknown.

Whole-study findings and limits: A comparatively limited set of convalescent patients was examined, with no early post-infection timepoints.

Indicated treatment: approximately nine-day PBMC culture with coronavirus spike peptide pools or control peptides (ViraFEST assay). Sequenced with the Oncomine TCR Beta short-read assay was DNA taken from cultured CD4+ T cells. Using its own MiXCR run on the PCR reads, TCRdb lists one record per CDR3 protein. In the table there are around 15,000 distinct CDR3 sequences, roughly two fifths of which are singletons. The chain is built from TRBV7-2 and TRBJ2-5, with TRBD1 identical over 10 bases. The source of this sequence is a human donor who had recovered from COVID-19. This specimen was CD4+ T cells from blood, cultured in vitro, taken before SARS-CoV-2 vaccination. DNA for the CDR3: TGTGCCAGCAGTTCGGGACAGGGGAACAGAGGGCAAGAGACCCAGTACTTC. Protein: CASSSGQGNRGQETQYF.